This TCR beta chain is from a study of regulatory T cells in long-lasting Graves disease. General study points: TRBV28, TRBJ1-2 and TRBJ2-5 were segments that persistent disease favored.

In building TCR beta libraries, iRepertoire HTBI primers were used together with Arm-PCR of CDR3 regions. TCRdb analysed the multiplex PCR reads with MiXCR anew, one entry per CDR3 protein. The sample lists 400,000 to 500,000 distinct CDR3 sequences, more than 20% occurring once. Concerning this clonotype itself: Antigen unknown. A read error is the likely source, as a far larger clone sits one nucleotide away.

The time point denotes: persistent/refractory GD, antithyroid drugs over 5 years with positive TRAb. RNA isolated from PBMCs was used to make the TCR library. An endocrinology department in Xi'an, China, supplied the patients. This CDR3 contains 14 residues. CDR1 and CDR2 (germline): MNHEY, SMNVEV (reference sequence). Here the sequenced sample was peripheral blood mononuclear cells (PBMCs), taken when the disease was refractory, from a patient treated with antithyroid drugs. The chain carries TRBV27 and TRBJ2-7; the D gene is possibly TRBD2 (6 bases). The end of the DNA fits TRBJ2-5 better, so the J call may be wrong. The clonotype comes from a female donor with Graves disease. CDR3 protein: CVSSDSGTGETQYF. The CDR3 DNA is TGTGTCAGCAGTGATAGCGGAACAGGAGAGACCCAGTACTTC.